This TCR beta chain is drawn from a study of early T cells in non-severe SARS-CoV-2 infection. Study-level background: Sequenced bulk RNA came from whole blood that was unsorted, and chains were unpaired.

Note on this clonotype: The antigen remains unidentified.

MiXCR, applied by TCRdb to the 5' RACE reads, yields one record per CDR3 protein. The data hold roughly 70,000 distinct CDR3 sequences, with roughly 13% observed a single time. Study-wide findings and caveats: Reliance on VDJdb matching favored anti-spike CD8 responses; private and CD4 specificities were missed.

Trimming stripped 7 bases from V and 3 bases from J, with 9 bases between. Germline V CDR1 and CDR2: ENHRY, SYGVKD. This CDR3 region has 12 residues. The chain couples TRBV10-3 to TRBJ1-2; no clear D gene. The sequenced sample consisted of whole blood. This clonotype was sampled from an adult who was a healthcare worker with PCR-confirmed SARS-CoV-2 infection or an uninfected control (not recorded which). The CDR3 DNA sequence: TGTGCCATCACCGAGACGGACTATGGCTACACCTTC. Its protein is CAITETDYGYTF.